This TCR beta chain was sequenced during a study of naive and memory T cell subsets (dated by TCRdb to 2017 to 2019). For the study in its entirety: The study applied an open-source, UMI-based TCR alpha and beta sequencing pipeline to sorted naive and memory peripheral blood T cell subsets. IgG serology results and the functional CMV T cell responses were in complete agreement. RNA was DNase-treated and reverse transcribed with TCR constant-region primers, mostly using SuperScript III.

Library creation used UMI-ligation and nested PCR. The beta constant-region primer was an equimolar mix of two oligonucleotides covering both TRBC1 and TRBC2. A single-stranded oligonucleotide containing the SP2 primer and a 12-nucleotide UMI was joined to the 3' end of the cDNA by T4 RNA ligase 1. Four rounds of PCR, combining the SP2 primer with nested alpha and beta constant-region primers, were used to amplify the ligated cDNA. Incubation of the ligation reaction was carried out at 16 degrees C for about 19-24 hours. To avoid over-amplification, PCR2 was usually performed as a SYBR Green qPCR and halted once a predetermined threshold was reached. Apart from the first purification, every purification step used Agencourt AMPure XP magnetic beads. Libraries were quantified by Qubit and checked on a TapeStation, with a main peak expected near 650 bp. Pooled libraries were sequenced on an Illumina MiSeq with v2 2x251 paired-end kits, typically giving 1-2 million reads per sample. Libraries were pooled at around 4 nM per sample, and roughly 4.5-7.5% PhiX was added to improve cluster recognition. The authors' analysis ran thus. V and J genes were assigned to Demultiplexor-processed FASTQ reads by Decombinator through tag matching, with a single base-pair mismatch being allowed. By using UMIs, Collapsinator corrected both sequencing errors and the frequency errors caused by PCR heterogeneity. TCRs were translated and CDR3s were extracted from the conserved cysteine to the FGXG phenylalanine by CDR3Translator, with non-productive sequences being flagged. Gini, Shannon entropy and inverse Simpson indices were calculated on repertoires that had been subsampled to equal numbers of UMI-defined TCRs. Power-law fits to clonotype abundance distributions were performed by maximum likelihood within the linear range. Similar UMI counts, unique TCR numbers and clonal distributions were obtained with the pipeline and with MIGEC on one naive CD8 sample. The repertoires were searched for around 7,000 CMV-associated CDR3 sequences that had been compiled from VDJdb and a published dataset. TCRdb applied fastp at Q25 and MiXCR to the public reads, then kept only in-frame beta chains. Rows are unified per CDR3 protein, each entry keeping the most common DNA and genes. TCRdb's processing, not the authors', yielded these V and J calls. The sample table holds about 80,000 distinct CDR3 sequences, of which around 13% were seen once. The ten largest clones represent around 0.99% of the sample.

Cut back by 1 base and 2 bases, the V and J ends lie 8 bases apart. The CDR3, from cysteine to phenylalanine, totals 14 residues. Just CDR3 DNA is preserved here, 42 bases in frame from base 1. CDR1 MDHEN and CDR2 SYDVKM are derived from the germline V gene. From the second PCR step on, the TCR alpha and beta chain libraries were amplified in separate reactions. CMV status of each donor was established by measuring IFNgamma production from CD4+ T cells after fresh PBMCs were stimulated overnight with CMV viral lysate. CD4 T cells were positively selected using Miltenyi beads, after which CD8 T cells were positively selected from the CD4-negative fraction. Cells stained for CD3, CD4, CD8, CD45RA, CD27 and a live/dead dye were sorted on a BD Aria II into four subsets by CD45RA and CD27. A few healthy volunteers provided blood, and the blood of each volunteer was split into CD4 and CD8 T cells and then into four differentiation subsets. About 120 ml of peripheral blood was drawn per donor, and PBMC were isolated by Ficoll-Paque PLUS density-gradient centrifugation. The sorted cells were lysed in RLT buffer, after which RNA was extracted using a Qiagen RNeasy kit and kept at -80 degrees C.

What the study reported, not specific to this receptor: A power law was followed by TCR abundance, with an exponent that differed between naive and memory subsets but was consistent across the three individuals. Each clonotype was defined as a single alpha or beta chain sequence rather than as a paired alpha/beta receptor. Following error correction, more than 95% of naive TCR sequences occurred only once, which made naive abundance distributions much steeper than those of memory subsets. The repertoire findings for the naive and memory subsets could not be validated against a ground truth because none was available. In both CD4 and CD8 cells, a rise in Gini index and a fall in Shannon and inverse Simpson diversity were observed from naive through CM, EM and EMRA. RNA-based TCR counts may be influenced by expression changes linked to T cell activation and differentiation.

For this clonotype: This receptor's antigen is unknown. There are no base qualities to consult, and no much larger clone falls within one base.

The sequence was collected from a human donor in good health. The chain employs TRBV28 and TRBJ2-5; too little of a D gene remains to name it. The source material was central memory CD4+ T cells from blood. This specimen's cell subset or site label, interpreted: central memory, CD45RA- CD27+. The CDR3 in this case is CASSLYEKQETQYF. The sequenced DNA: TGTGCCAGCAGTTTATACGAAAAGCAAGAGACCCAGTACTTC. Joined to the reference TRBV28 and TRBJ2-5 proteins, this CDR3 gives the full variable domain: DVKVTQSSRYLVKRTGEKVFLECVQDMDHENMFWYRQDPGLGLRLIYFSYDVKMKEKGDIPEGYSVSREKKERFSLILESASTNQTSMYLCASSLYEKQETQYFGPGTRLLVL.